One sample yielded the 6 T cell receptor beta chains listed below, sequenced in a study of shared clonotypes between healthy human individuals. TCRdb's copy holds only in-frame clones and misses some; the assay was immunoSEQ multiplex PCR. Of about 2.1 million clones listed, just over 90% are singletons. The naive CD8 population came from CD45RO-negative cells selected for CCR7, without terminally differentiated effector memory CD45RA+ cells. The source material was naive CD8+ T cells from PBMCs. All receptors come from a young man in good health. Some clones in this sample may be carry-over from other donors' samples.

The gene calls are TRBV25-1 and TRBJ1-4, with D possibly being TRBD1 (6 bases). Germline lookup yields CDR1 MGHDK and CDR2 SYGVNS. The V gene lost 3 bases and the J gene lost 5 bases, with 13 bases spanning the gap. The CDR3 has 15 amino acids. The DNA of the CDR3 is TGTGCCAGCAGTGAGTCGGGGGCGGTGAATGAAAAACTGTTTTTT. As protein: CASSESGAVNEKLFF.

The CDR3 sequence is CASSEESGSHEQYF. CDR3 sequence (DNA): TGTGCCAGCAGTGAAGAGTCAGGGAGCCACGAGCAGTACTTC. The chain couples TRBV6-1 to TRBJ2-7; D assignment may be TRBD1 or TRBD2 (5 bases each). Per germline, CDR1 MNHNS and CDR2 SASEGT. V dropped 1 base and J dropped 5 bases, with 12 bases sitting between them. The CDR3 spans 14 residues.

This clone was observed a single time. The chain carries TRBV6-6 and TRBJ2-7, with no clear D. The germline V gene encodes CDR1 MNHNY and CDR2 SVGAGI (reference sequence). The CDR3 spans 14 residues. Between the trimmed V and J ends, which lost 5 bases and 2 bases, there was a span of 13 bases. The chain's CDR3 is CASSLKAAAYEQYF. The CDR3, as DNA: TGTGCCAGCAGTCTGAAGGCCGCGGCCTACGAGCAGTACTTC.

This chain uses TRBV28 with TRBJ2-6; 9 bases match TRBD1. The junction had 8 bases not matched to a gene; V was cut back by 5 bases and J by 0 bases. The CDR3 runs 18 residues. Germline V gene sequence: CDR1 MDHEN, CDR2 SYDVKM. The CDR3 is CASSDRGEIRSGANVLTF. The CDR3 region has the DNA TGTGCCAGCAGTGACAGGGGGGAAATACGCTCTGGGGCCAACGTCCTGACTTTC.

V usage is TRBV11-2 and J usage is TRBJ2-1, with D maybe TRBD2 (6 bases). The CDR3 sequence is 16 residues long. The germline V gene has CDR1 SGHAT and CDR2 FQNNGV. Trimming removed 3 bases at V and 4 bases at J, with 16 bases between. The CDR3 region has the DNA TGTGCCAGCAGCTTGGGGACTTTCCCTCGGTACAATGAGCAGTTCTTC. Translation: CASSLGTFPRYNEQFF.

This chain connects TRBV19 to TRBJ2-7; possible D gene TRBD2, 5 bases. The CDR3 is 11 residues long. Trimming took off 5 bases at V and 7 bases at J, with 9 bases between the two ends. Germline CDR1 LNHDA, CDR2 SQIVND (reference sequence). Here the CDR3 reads CASSLAGEQYF. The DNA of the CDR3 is TGTGCCAGTAGTCTAGCAGGAGAGCAGTACTTC.